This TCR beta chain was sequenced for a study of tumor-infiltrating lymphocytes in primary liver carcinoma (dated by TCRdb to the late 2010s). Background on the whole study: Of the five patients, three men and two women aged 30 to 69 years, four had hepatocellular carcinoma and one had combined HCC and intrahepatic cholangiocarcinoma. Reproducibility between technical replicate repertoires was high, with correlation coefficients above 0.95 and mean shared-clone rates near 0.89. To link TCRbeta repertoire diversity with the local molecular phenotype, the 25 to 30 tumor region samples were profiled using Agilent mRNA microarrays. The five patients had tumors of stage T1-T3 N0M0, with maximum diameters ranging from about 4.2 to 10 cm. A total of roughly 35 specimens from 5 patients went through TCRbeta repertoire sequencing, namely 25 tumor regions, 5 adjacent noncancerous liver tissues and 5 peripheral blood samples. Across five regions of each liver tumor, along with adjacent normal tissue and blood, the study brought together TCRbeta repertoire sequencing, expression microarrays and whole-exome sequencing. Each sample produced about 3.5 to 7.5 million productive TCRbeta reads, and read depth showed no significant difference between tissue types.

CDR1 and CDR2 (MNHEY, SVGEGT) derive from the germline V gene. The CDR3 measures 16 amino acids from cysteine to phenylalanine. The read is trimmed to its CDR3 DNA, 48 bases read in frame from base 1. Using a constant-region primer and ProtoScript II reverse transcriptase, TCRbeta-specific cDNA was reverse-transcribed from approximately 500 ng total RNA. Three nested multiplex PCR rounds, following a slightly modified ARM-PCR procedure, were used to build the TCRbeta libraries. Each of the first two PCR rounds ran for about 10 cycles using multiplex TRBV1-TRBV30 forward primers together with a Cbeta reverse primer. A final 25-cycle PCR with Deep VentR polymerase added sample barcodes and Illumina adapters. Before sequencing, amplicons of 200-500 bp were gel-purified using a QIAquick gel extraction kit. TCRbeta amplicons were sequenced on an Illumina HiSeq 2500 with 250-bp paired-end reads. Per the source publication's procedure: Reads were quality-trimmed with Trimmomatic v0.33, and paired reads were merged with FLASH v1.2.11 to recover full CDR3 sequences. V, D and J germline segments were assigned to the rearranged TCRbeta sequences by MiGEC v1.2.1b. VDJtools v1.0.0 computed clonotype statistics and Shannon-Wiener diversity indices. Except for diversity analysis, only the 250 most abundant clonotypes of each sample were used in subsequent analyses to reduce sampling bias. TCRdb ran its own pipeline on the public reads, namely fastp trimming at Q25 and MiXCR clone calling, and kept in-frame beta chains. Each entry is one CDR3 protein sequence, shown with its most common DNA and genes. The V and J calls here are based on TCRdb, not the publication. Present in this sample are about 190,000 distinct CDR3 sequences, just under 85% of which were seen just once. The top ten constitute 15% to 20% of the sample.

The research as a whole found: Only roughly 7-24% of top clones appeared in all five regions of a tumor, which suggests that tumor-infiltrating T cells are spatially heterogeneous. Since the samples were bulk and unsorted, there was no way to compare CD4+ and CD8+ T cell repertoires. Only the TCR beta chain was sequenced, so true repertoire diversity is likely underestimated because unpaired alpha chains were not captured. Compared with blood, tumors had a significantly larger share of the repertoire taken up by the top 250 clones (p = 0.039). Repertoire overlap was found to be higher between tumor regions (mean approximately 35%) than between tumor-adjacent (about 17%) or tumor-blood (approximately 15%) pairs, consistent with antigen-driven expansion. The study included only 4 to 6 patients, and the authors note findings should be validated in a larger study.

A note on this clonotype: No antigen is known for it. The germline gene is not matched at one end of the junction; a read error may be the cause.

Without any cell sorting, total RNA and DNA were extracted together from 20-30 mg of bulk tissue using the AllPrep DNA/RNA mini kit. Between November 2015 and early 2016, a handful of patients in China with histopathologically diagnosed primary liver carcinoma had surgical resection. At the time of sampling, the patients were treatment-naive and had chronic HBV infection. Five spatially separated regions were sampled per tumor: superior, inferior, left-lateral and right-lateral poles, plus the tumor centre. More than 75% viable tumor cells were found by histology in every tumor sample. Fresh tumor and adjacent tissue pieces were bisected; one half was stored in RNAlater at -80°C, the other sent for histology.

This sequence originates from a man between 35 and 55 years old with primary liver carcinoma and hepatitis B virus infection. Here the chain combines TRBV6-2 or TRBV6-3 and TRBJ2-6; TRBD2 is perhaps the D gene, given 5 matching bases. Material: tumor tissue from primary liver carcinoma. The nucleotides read TGTGCCAGCAGTTACGCGGGTCTCTCTGGGGTCAACGTCCGGACTTTC. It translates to CASSYAGLSGVNVRTF.